These 10 T cell receptor beta chains were all obtained from the same sample, sequenced in a study of graft-versus-host responses after intestinal transplantation. These receptors have no identified antigens. Some clones are missing from TCRdb's copy, which holds only in-frame ones; the method was immunoSEQ multiplex PCR. The sample includes tens of thousands of clones, approximately 93% of them seen just once. The sequencing here drew on unstimulated CD8+ T cells sorted from spleen or lymph node cells, taken before intestinal transplant. These receptors all come from a human donor who received an intestinal transplant.

The chain links TRBV2 to TRBJ1-5; unclear D gene. There are 12 residues in the CDR3. CDR1 and CDR2 from the germline V gene are SNHLY and FYNNEI. V lost 8 bases to trimming and J lost 6 bases, with 11 bases between them. CDR3 sequence: CASGTWGQPQHF. CDR3 nucleotides: TGTGCCAGCGGTACTTGGGGTCAGCCCCAGCATTTT.

This clone appeared once. The chain links TRBV19 to TRBJ2-7; D remains ambiguous. The CDR3 has 13 residues. V lost 6 bases, J lost 3 bases, and 12 bases lay in between. In germline, CDR1 is LNHDA, CDR2 SQIVND (reference sequence). CDR3 in DNA: TGTGCCAGTAGCCTCACTACAGTCTACGAGCAGTACTTC. As protein: CASSLTTVYEQYF.

The chain is built from TRBV27 and TRBJ2-1; 8 nucleotides agree with TRBD1. With 4 bases clipped from V and 8 bases from J, the junction kept 16 bases outside the gene matches. The CDR3 is made up of 17 amino acids. Per germline, CDR1 MNHEY and CDR2 SMNVEV (reference sequence). The chain's CDR3 is CASSSTSGTGALDEQFF. In DNA form, the CDR3 reads TGTGCCAGCAGTTCAACGTCCGGGACAGGAGCTTTGGATGAGCAGTTCTTC.

This rearrangement joins TRBV7-9 to TRBJ2-7; 7 nucleotides match TRBD1. CDR3 length equals 16 residues. V shed 3 bases, J shed 4 bases, and the junction held 12 bases outside the gene matches. Germline-derived CDR1 and CDR2 are SEHNR and FQNEAQ (reference sequence). The chain's CDR3 is CASSLASRGRVYEQYF. CDR3 bases: TGTGCCAGCAGCTTGGCTTCTAGGGGGCGAGTATACGAGCAGTACTTC.

The V gene is TRBV27, the J gene TRBJ2-1; D may be TRBD2 (6 bases). Germline V gene data show CDR1 as MNHEY and CDR2 as SMNVEV (reference sequence). The CDR3 loop spans 14 amino acids. Trimming stripped 2 bases from V and 8 bases from J, with 13 bases between. CDR3 region: CASSLPGRGDEQFF. Written as DNA, the CDR3 is TGTGCCAGCAGTTTACCCGGGAGAGGCGATGAGCAGTTCTTC.

The V call is TRBV5-1, the J call TRBJ2-7; no clear D gene. This CDR3 has 14 amino acids. With 0 bases removed from V and 3 bases from J, the gap between germline ends came to 10 bases. The germline gives CDR1 SGHRS, CDR2 YFSETQ. CDR3 loop: CASSLEPRIYEQYF. The CDR3 nucleotides are TGCGCCAGCAGCTTGGAGCCGCGGATCTACGAGCAGTACTTC.

This clone was seen a single time. The V and J genes are TRBV7-9 and TRBJ1-2, with 11 bases that match TRBD1. Looked up from germline, CDR1 is SEHNR and CDR2 is FQNEAQ (reference sequence). Losses at the gene ends were 5 bases for V and 4 bases for J; bases not matched to a gene: 3. The CDR3 is made up of 14 amino acids. The CDR3: CASSGTGGPYGYTF. The CDR3 nucleotides are TGTGCCAGCAGCGGGACAGGGGGACCCTATGGCTACACCTTC.

The rearrangement links TRBV5-1 to TRBJ1-1, with a possible D match to TRBD1 (6 bases). V shed 0 bases and J shed 1 base, with 10 bases lying between them. The CDR3 is 15 residues long. The germline gives CDR1 SGHRS, CDR2 YFSETQ. DNA for the CDR3: TGCGCCAGCAGCTTGGGACAGGTTGGGAACACTGAAGCTTTCTTT. It specifies CASSLGQVGNTEAFF.

The chain is built from TRBV19 and TRBJ2-7, with 9 bases lining up with TRBD2. Germline lookup yields CDR1 LNHDA and CDR2 SQIVND (reference sequence). J lost 3 bases, V lost 1 base, and 1 base had no gene match. The CDR3 runs 14 residues. The CDR3 protein is CASSIGSGSYEQYF. The CDR3 DNA is TGTGCCAGTAGTATAGGTAGCGGGAGCTACGAGCAGTACTTC. Based on the CDR3 plus reference TRBV19 and TRBJ2-7, the full variable domain is DGGITQSPKYLFRKEGQNVTLSCEQNLNHDAMYWYRQDPGQGLRLIYYSQIVNDFQKGDIAEGYSVSREKKESFPLTVTSAQKNPTAFYLCASSIGSGSYEQYFGPGTRLTVT.

The chain recombines TRBV5-4 with TRBJ1-2; D call uncertain. Trimming removed 2 bases from V and 10 bases from J, with 9 bases in between. The CDR3 totals 11 residues. CDR1 is SGHNT, CDR2 YYREEE, per germline (reference sequence). The CDR3 reads CASSFRISYTF. CDR3 DNA: TGTGCCAGCAGCTTTAGAATTTCCTACACCTTC.